This entry lists 27 T cell receptor beta chains sequenced from one sample in a study of control samples from healthy donors and cancer patients. TCRdb keeps only in-frame clones here, not all; method: immunoSEQ multiplex PCR. The sample has under 200,000 clones; 94% are singletons. Sample: PBMCs. The source of these receptors is a man in his fifties or sixties with colorectal cancer.

The V gene is TRBV24-1, the J gene TRBJ1-2; tentative D call: TRBD1 (5 bases). CDR1 and CDR2 (germline): KGHDR, SFDVKD. Trimming cost V 3 bases and J 4 bases, with 8 bases left between them. The CDR3 is 13 residues long. The CDR3 is CATSDVDSYGYTF. CDR3 bases: TGTGCCACCAGTGATGTCGACAGCTATGGCTACACCTTC.

This chain uses TRBV6-1 with TRBJ1-2, with TRBD1 matching over 7 bases. This CDR3 region has 18 residues. Germline V gene lookup returns CDR1 MNHNS and CDR2 SASEGT. J gave up 4 bases and V 2 bases, and 16 bases lay outside the gene matches. The CDR3 DNA reads as TGTGCCAGCAGTGAATCTAGAGGAGGGGGCGACGGGTTCTATGGCTACACCTTC. Its protein is CASSESRGGGDGFYGYTF.

The sample holds one count of this clone. The gene calls are TRBV2 and TRBJ2-7; 9 nucleotides match TRBD1. CDR3 length: 12 residues. CDR1 is SNHLY, CDR2 FYNNEI, per germline. V dropped 8 bases and J dropped 7; count of bases not matched to a gene: 6. CDR3 nucleotide sequence: TGTGCCAGCGGACAGGGGACGAGGGAGCAGTACTTC. Residues: CASGQGTREQYF.

The chain combines TRBV19 with TRBJ1-2, with D unresolved. Deletions cut 5 bases from V and 8 bases from J, with 15 bases between. Per germline, CDR1 LNHDA and CDR2 SQIVND (reference sequence). The CDR3 runs 13 residues. CDR3 DNA: TGTGCCAGTAGTTTCCAGGTTTCGGGCGGCTACACCTTC. Translating gives CASSFQVSGGYTF.

CDR3 protein: CASSYSRRVGSYEQYF. The CDR3 DNA follows: TGTGCCAGCAGTTACTCTAGGAGGGTAGGGTCCTACGAGCAGTACTTC. The chain is built from TRBV6-5 and TRBJ2-7; D is perhaps TRBD2 (6 bases). Trimming stripped 0 bases from V and 1 base from J, with 13 bases between. Germline CDR1 and CDR2: MNHEY and SVGAGI. CDR3 length: 16 residues.

The rearrangement links TRBV7-2 to TRBJ1-5; D not certain. V gave up 2 bases and J gave up 6 bases, with 14 bases separating them. The CDR3 is 15 residues long. Per the germline V gene, CDR1 is SGHTA and CDR2 is FQGNSA. This chain's CDR3 is CASSLFGPGGQPQHF. CDR3 in DNA: TGTGCCAGCAGCTTATTTGGACCTGGAGGTCAGCCCCAGCATTTT.

The chain joins TRBV7-9 to TRBJ1-1; a weak D match, TRBD1 (6 bases). The CDR3 spans 15 residues. Deletions cut 5 bases from V and 2 bases from J, with 15 bases between. Germline V CDR1 and CDR2: SEHNR, FQNEAQ (reference sequence). The DNA for the CDR3 is TGTGCCAGCAGCCTACAGGGAGAATCAAACACTGAAGCTTTCTTT. This encodes CASSLQGESNTEAFF.

The genes are TRBV4-2 and TRBJ1-1; unclear D gene. CDR3 length equals 15 residues. Trimming took off 1 base at V and 1 base at J, with 10 bases between the two ends. CDR1 is LGHNA and CDR2 is YNFKEQ in the germline V gene. CDR3 loop: CASSQGLGGNTEAFF. In DNA form, the CDR3 reads TGTGCCAGCAGCCAAGGTCTCGGAGGGAACACTGAAGCTTTCTTT.

This clone was recorded once. V gene TRBV29-1 combines with J gene TRBJ1-6; possibly TRBD1 for D (5 bases). The CDR3 sequence is 13 residues long. Germline CDR1 SQVTM, CDR2 ANQGSEA. The V gene lost 4 bases and the J gene lost 6 bases, with 10 bases spanning the gap. CDR3 sequence: CSVAGDTNSPLHF. CDR3 coding DNA: TGCAGCGTTGCGGGGGATACTAATTCACCCCTCCACTTT.

This chain joins TRBV11-2 and TRBJ1-6; D remains ambiguous. CDR1 and CDR2 (germline): SGHAT, FQNNGV. Trimming cost V 2 bases and J 3 bases, with 11 bases left between them. CDR3 size: 16 residues. In DNA form, the CDR3 reads TGTGCCAGCAGCTTAAGGCCCGACCTCTATAATTCACCCCTCCACTTT. Protein product: CASSLRPDLYNSPLHF.

J is TRBJ2-3 and V is TRBV5-1, with D tentatively TRBD2 (6 bases). Germline V gives CDR1 SGHRS, CDR2 YFSETQ. The CDR3 has 16 residues. The V end was cut by 4 bases, the J end by 0 bases, with 15 bases between. The CDR3 loop is CASSGDWGDSTDTQYF. CDR3 coding DNA: TGCGCCAGCAGCGGGGACTGGGGGGATAGCACAGATACGCAGTATTTT.

This chain uses TRBV2 with TRBJ1-4, with D perhaps TRBD1 (5 bases). Germline loops: CDR1 SNHLY, CDR2 FYNNEI. The V and J ends lost 8 bases and 10 bases respectively, with 17 bases between them. CDR3 length equals 13 residues. CDR3 region: CASAGQGGRKLFF. The CDR3 DNA sequence: TGTGCCAGCGCCGGGCAGGGAGGGAGAAAACTGTTTTTT. Supplemented by reference TRBV2 and TRBJ1-4, the full variable domain reads EPEVTQTPSHQVTQMGQEVILRCVPISNHLYFYWYRQILGQKVEFLVSFYNNEISEKSEIFDDQFSVERPDGSNFTLKIRSTKLEDSAMYFCASAGQGGRKLFFGSGTQLSVL.

This chain links TRBV5-1 with TRBJ2-3; D not certain. V lost 0 bases to trimming and J lost 6 bases, with 8 bases between them. Germline V gene lookup returns CDR1 SGHRS and CDR2 YFSETQ. CDR3 size: 13 residues. CDR3: CASSLESSDTQYF. For the CDR3, the DNA is TGCGCCAGCAGCTTGGAATCGAGTGATACGCAGTATTTT.

The V and J genes are TRBV7-2 and TRBJ2-3, with 11 bases matching TRBD1. The trim removed 1 base at V and 4 bases at J, leaving 1 base unmatched. The CDR3 covers 15 residues. Germline CDR1 SGHTA, CDR2 FQGNSA. Written as DNA, the CDR3 is TGTGCCAGCAGCTTAGGGACAGGGGGCTCAGATACGCAGTATTTT. Protein: CASSLGTGGSDTQYF.

The chain couples TRBV29-1 to TRBJ1-2, with D possibly TRBD1 on 5 matching bases. Germline V gene lookup returns CDR1 SQVTM and CDR2 ANQGSEA. There are 12 residues in the CDR3. V lost 4 bases and J 7 bases, leaving 13 bases between the germline ends. DNA of the CDR3: TGCAGCGTTGGAGGCCAGGGCCGTGGCTACACCTTC. Translating it yields CSVGGQGRGYTF.

The chain combines TRBV3-1 (or the pseudogene TRBV3-2) with TRBJ2-5, with 7 bases identical to TRBD2. The CDR3 has 15 amino acids. Germline V gene sequence: CDR1 LGHDT, CDR2 YNNKEL (reference sequence). Trimming at V came to 0 bases and at J to 3 bases, leaving 4 bases not matched to a gene. The CDR3: CASSQDLRGEETQYF. CDR3 in DNA: TGTGCCAGCAGCCAAGATCTACGGGGGGAAGAGACCCAGTACTTC.

The J gene is TRBJ2-5, the V gene TRBV28; 11 bases agree with TRBD1. From germline, CDR1 is MDHEN and CDR2 SYDVKM. There are 15 residues in the CDR3. V gave up 3 bases and J gave up 4 bases; unmatched junction bases: 4. For the CDR3, the DNA is TGTGCCAGCAGTTTGCCGGGGACAGGGGGAGAGACCCAGTACTTC. Translating it yields CASSLPGTGGETQYF.

This clone was seen more than once but under ten times. This specimen includes other DNA sequences encoding the same CDR3. V usage is TRBV6-5 and J usage is TRBJ2-7; 8 nucleotides agree with TRBD2. The CDR3 consists of 14 residues. Germline V gene data show CDR1 as MNHEY and CDR2 as SVGAGI. Losses at the gene ends were 6 bases for V and 0 bases for J; bases not matched to a gene: 4. The CDR3 loop is CASSSGGSSYEQYF. CDR3 nucleotides: TGTGCCAGCAGCAGCGGGGGAAGCTCCTACGAGCAGTACTTC.

This clone was observed a handful of times. This chain connects TRBV9 to TRBJ2-5; D might be TRBD1 (7 bases). From germline, CDR1 is SGDLS and CDR2 YYNGEE. The V end was cut by 4 bases, the J end by 4 bases, with 20 bases between. The CDR3 consists of 16 residues. In DNA, the CDR3 is TGTGCCAGCAGCCCAATCACAGGGGCGCGGGGAGAGACCCAGTACTTC. Its protein product is CASSPITGARGETQYF. The full variable domain, with the rest looked up from reference TRBV9 and TRBJ2-5, is DSGVTQTPKHLITATGQRVTLRCSPRSGDLSVYWYQQSLDQGLQFLIQYYNGEERAKGNILERFSAQQFPDLHSELNLSSLELGDSALYFCASSPITGARGETQYFGPGTRLLVL.

V is TRBV28 and J is TRBJ2-7; a possible D gene is TRBD1 (5 bases). The CDR3 runs 14 residues. Looked up from germline, CDR1 is MDHEN and CDR2 is SYDVKM. V gave up 7 bases and J gave up 0 bases, with 13 bases separating them. CDR3 loop: CASNNPRVSYEQYF. CDR3 sequence (DNA): TGTGCCAGCAATAACCCCAGGGTCTCCTACGAGCAGTACTTC.

This chain links TRBV30 with TRBJ2-1; 12 nucleotides line up with TRBD2. CDR3 length: 16 amino acids. Trimming removed 4 bases from V and 2 bases from J; junction bases left unmatched: 6. Germline loops: CDR1 GTSNPN, CDR2 SVGIG (reference sequence). Written as DNA, the CDR3 is TGTGCCTGGACCCCCCGGACTAGCGGGGCCTACAATGAGCAGTTCTTC. The encoded protein is CAWTPRTSGAYNEQFF.

The chain links TRBV4-2 to TRBJ1-5; D is perhaps TRBD1 (5 bases). V dropped 0 bases and J dropped 7 bases, with 19 bases sitting between them. Germline assignment: CDR1 LGHNA and CDR2 YNFKEQ. This CDR3 region has 17 residues. Here the CDR3 reads CASSQDLRGGGFQPQHF. The DNA of the CDR3 is TGTGCCAGCAGCCAAGATCTCCGCGGGGGGGGGTTCCAGCCCCAGCATTTT.

The V call is TRBV11-2, the J call TRBJ1-3, with D hard to call. Germline V CDR1 and CDR2: SGHAT, FQNNGV. The germline V and J ends were trimmed by 0 bases and 2 bases, with 8 bases remaining between them. CDR3 length equals 15 residues. The CDR3 sequence: CASSLDGAAGNTIYF. In DNA form, the CDR3 reads TGTGCCAGCAGCTTAGACGGAGCCGCTGGAAACACCATATATTTT.

V gene TRBV3-1 (or the pseudogene TRBV3-2) combines with J gene TRBJ2-3; D is tentatively TRBD1 or TRBD2 (6 bases each). Germline V gene lookup returns CDR1 LGHDT and CDR2 YNNKEL (reference sequence). The CDR3 has 16 amino acids. Trimming took 2 bases from V and 4 from J, leaving 16 bases between them. CDR3 sequence: CASSQFGTEGADTQYF. As DNA, the CDR3 is TGTGCCAGCAGCCAATTTGGGACGGAGGGGGCAGATACGCAGTATTTT.

The chain combines TRBV7-2 with TRBJ1-4; 9 bases match TRBD1. After removal of 5 bases from V and 5 bases from J, the junction contained 6 bases not matched to a gene. Germline CDR1 reads SGHTA; CDR2 reads FQGNSA. The CDR3 has 15 amino acids. CDR3 region: CASSLRQGGNEKLFF. DNA of the CDR3: TGTGCCAGCAGCCTGCGACAGGGGGGGAATGAAAAACTGTTTTTT.

This chain joins TRBV6-2 or TRBV6-3 and TRBJ2-1, with TRBD2 identical over 11 bases. Per the germline V gene, CDR1 is MNHEY and CDR2 is SVGEGT. The length of the CDR3 is 14 residues. J was trimmed by 8 bases and V by 4 bases; bases with no gene match: 4. The CDR3 reads CASSFSGGAHEQFF. The DNA of the CDR3 is TGTGCCAGCAGTTTTAGCGGGGGGGCCCATGAGCAGTTCTTC.

Details on this clone: The junction shows a germline mismatch at one end, possibly a read error. Other DNA sequences in the sample encode the same CDR3. The rearrangement uses TRBV4-1 and TRBJ1-5; 7 bases agree with TRBD1. CDR3 length: 19 residues. CDR1 MGHRA and CDR2 YSYEKL come from the germline V gene. The CDR3 DNA follows: TGCGCCAGCAGCCATACACCTGGGACCGCGAGGGGGCTAAATCAACCCCAGCATTTT. It encodes CASSHTPGTARGLNQPQHF.